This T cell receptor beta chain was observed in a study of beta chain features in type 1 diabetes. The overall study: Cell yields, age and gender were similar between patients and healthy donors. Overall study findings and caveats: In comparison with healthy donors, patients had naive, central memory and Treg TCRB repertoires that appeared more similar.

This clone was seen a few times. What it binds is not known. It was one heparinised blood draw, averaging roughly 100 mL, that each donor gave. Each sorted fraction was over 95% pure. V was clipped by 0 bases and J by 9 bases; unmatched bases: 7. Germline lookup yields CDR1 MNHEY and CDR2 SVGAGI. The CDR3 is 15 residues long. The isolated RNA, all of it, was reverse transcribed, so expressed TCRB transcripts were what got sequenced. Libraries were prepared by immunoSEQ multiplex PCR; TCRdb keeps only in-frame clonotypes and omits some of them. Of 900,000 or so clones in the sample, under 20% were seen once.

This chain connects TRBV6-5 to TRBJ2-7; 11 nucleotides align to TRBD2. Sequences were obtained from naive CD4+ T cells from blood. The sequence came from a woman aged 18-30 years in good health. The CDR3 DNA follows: TGTGCCAGCAGTTACTCGACTAGCGGGATCGGTCGGCAGTACTTC. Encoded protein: CASSYSTSGIGRQYF.